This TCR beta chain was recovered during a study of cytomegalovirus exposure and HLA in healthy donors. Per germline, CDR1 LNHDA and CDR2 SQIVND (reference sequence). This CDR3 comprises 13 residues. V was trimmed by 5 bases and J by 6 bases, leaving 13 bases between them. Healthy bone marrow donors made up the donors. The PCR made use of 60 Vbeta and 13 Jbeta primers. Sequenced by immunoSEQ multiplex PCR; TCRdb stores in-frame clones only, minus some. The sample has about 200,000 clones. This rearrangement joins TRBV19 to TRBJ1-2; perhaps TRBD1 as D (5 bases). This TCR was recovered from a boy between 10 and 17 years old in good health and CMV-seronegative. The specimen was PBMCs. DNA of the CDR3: TGTGCCAGTAGTCCGGCAGGGATCGATGGCTACACCTTC. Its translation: CASSPAGIDGYTF.